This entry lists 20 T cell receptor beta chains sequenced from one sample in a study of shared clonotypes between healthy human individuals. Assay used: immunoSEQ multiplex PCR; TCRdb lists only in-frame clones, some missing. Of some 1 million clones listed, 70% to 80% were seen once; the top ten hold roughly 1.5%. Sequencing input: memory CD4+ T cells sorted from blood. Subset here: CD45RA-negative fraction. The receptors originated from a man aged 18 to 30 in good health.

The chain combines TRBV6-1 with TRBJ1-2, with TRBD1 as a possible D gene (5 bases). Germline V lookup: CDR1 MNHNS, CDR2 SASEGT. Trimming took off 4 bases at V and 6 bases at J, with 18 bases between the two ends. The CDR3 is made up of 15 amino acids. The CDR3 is CASSGLGQGMDGYTF. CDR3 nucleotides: TGTGCCAGCAGTGGACTGGGGCAGGGAATGGATGGCTACACCTTC.

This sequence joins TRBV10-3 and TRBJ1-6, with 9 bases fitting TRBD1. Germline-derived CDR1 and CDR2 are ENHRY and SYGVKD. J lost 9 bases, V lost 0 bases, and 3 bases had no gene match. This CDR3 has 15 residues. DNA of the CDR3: TGTGCCATCAGTGAGTCGGGACAGGGAGGTTCACCCCTCCACTTT. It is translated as CAISESGQGGSPLHF.

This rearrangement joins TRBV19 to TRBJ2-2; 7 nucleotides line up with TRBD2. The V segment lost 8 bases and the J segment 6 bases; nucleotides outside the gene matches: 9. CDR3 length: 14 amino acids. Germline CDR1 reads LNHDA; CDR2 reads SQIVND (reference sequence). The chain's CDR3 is CASFGGRGAGELFF. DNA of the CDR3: TGTGCCAGTTTTGGCGGGAGAGGGGCCGGGGAGCTGTTTTTT.

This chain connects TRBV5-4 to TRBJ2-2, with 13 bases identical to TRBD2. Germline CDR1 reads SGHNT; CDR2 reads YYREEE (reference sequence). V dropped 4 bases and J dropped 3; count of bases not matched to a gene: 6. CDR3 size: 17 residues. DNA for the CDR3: TGTGCCAGCAGCCCGACTAGCGGGGGGCCTTACACCGGGGAGCTGTTTTTT. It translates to CASSPTSGGPYTGELFF.

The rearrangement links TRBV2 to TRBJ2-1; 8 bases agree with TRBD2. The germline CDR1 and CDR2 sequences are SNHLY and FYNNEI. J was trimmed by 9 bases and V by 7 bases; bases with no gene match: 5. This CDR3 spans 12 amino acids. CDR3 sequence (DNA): TGTGCCAGCACATTCAGCGGGGGTGAGCAGTTCTTC. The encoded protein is CASTFSGGEQFF.

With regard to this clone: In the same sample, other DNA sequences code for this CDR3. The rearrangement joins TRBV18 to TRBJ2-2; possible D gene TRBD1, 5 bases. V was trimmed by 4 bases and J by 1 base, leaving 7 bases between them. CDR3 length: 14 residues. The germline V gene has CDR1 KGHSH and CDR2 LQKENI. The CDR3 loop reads CASSLGQNTGELFF. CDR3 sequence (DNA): TGTGCCAGCTCACTGGGGCAGAACACCGGGGAGCTGTTTTTT.

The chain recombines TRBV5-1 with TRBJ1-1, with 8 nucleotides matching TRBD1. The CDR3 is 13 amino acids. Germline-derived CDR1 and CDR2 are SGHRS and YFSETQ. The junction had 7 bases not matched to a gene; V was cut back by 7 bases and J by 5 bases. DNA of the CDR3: TGCGCCAGCCGGACAGGGTCCGGAACTGAAGCTTTCTTT. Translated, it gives CASRTGSGTEAFF.

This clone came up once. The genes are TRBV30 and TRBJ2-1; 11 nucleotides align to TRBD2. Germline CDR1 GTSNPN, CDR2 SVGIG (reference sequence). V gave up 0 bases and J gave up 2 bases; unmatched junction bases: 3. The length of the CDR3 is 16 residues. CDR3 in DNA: TGTGCCTGGAGTGTCCTGACTAGCGGGGCCTACAATGAGCAGTTCTTC. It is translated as CAWSVLTSGAYNEQFF.

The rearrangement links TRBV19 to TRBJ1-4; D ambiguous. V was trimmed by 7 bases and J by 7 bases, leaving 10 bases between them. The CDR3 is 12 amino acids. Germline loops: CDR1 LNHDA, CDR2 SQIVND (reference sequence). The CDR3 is CASNGRREKLFF. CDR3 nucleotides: TGTGCCAGTAATGGTCGCCGTGAAAAACTGTTTTTT.

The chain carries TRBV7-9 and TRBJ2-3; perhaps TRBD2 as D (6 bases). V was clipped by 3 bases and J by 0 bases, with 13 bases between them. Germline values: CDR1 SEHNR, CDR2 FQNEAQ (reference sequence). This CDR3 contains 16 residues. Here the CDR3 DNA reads TGTGCCAGCAGCTTGCCTAGCGAACAAAGCACAGATACGCAGTATTTT. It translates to CASSLPSEQSTDTQYF.

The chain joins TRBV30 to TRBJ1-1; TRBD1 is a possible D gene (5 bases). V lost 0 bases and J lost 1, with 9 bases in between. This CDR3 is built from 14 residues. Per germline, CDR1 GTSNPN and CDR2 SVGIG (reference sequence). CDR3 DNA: TGTGCCTGGAGTGTCGGGACTCAGAACACTGAAGCTTTCTTT. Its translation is CAWSVGTQNTEAFF.

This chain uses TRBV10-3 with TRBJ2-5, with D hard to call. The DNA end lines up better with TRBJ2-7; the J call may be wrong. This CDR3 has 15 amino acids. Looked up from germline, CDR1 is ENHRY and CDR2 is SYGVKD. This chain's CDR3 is CAISESESLSYEQYF. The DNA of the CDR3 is TGTGCCATCAGTGAGTCGGAAAGTCTCAGCTACGAGCAGTACTTC.

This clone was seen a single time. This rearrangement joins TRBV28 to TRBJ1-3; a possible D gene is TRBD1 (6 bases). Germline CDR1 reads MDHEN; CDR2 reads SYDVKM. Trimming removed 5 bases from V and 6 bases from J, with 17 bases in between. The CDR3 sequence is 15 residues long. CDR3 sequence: CASSRPGGNENTIYF. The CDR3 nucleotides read TGTGCCAGCAGTAGGCCGGGGGGCAACGAAAACACCATATATTTT.

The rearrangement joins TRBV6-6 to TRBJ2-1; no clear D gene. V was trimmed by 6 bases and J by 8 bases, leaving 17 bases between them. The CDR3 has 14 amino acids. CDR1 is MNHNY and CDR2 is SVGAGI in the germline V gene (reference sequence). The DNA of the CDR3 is TGTGCCAGCAGAATGCGGCAGCCACGGGATGAGCAGTTCTTC. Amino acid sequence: CASRMRQPRDEQFF.

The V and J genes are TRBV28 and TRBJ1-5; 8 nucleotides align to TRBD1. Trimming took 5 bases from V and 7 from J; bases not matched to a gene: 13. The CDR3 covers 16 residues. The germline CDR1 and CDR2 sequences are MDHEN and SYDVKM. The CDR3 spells CASSDHTGGVGQPQHF. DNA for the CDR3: TGTGCCAGCAGTGACCACACAGGGGGTGTAGGGCAGCCCCAGCATTTT.

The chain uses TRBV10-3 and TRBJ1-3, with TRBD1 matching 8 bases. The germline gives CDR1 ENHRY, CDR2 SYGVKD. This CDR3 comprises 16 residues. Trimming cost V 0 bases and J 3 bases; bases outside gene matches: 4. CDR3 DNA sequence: TGTGCCATCAGTGAGTCGACAGGGGTGGTTGGAAACACCATATATTTT. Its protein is CAISESTGVVGNTIYF.

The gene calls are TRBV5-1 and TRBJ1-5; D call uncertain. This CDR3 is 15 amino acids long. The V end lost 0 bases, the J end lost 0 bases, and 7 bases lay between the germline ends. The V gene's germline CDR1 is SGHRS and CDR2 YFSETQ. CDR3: CASSLDANSNQPQHF. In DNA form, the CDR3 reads TGCGCCAGCAGCTTGGACGCGAATAGCAATCAGCCCCAGCATTTT.

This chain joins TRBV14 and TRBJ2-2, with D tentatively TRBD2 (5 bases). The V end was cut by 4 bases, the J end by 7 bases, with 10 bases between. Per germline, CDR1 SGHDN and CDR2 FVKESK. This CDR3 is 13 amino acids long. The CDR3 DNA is TGTGCCAGCAGCCGGTTCGGGGTCGGGGAGCTGTTTTTT. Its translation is CASSRFGVGELFF.

CDR3 nucleotide sequence: TGCGCCAGCAGCTTGGGAGGCCGGGGCACCGGGGAGCTGTTTTTT. Translating it yields CASSLGGRGTGELFF. The chain employs TRBV5-1 and TRBJ2-2; D is perhaps TRBD2 (5 bases). The V and J ends lost 0 bases and 4 bases respectively, with 10 bases between them. CDR3 length: 15 amino acids. CDR1 SGHRS and CDR2 YFSETQ come from the germline V gene.

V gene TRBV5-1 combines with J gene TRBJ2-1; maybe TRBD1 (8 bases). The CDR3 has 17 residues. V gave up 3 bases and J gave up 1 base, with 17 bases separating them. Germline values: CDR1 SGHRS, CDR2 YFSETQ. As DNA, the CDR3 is TGCGCCAGCAGCTCAAACACAGGGGGAGGGTCCTACAATGAGCAGTTCTTC. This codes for CASSSNTGGGSYNEQFF.